This passage covers 18 T cell receptor beta chains from one sample sequenced in a study of T cell responses to AZD1222 COVID-19 vaccine. Using immunoSEQ multiplex PCR, the repertoire was profiled, and TCRdb retains in-frame clones only, with some absent. The sample consists of approximately 130,000 clones, approximately 90% of them appearing once. The sequencing used peripheral blood, collected on day 0 of AZD1222 vaccination. Receptor source: an adult in good health.

The chain combines TRBV29-1 with TRBJ1-1; weak D call: TRBD1 (6 bases). CDR3 length equals 12 residues. CDR1 is SQVTM and CDR2 is ANQGSEA in the germline V gene. V was trimmed by 3 bases and J by 4 bases, leaving 9 bases between them. The CDR3 DNA reads TGCAGCGTTGACGAAGGGGGCACTGAAGCTTTCTTT. This gives the protein CSVDEGGTEAFF.

J is TRBJ2-1 and V is TRBV5-1, with a tentative D call TRBD2 (5 bases). Deletions cut 0 bases from V and 0 bases from J, with 13 bases between. The CDR3 has 17 residues. CDR1 and CDR2 (germline): SGHRS, YFSETQ. The CDR3 DNA follows: TGCGCCAGCAGCTTGGGGCTAGCCTATAGCTCCTACAATGAGCAGTTCTTC. This sequence encodes CASSLGLAYSSYNEQFF. The variable domain in full, completed from reference TRBV5-1 and TRBJ2-1, reads KAGVTQTPRYLIKTRGQQVTLSCSPISGHRSVSWYQQTPGQGLQFLFEYFSETQRNKGNFPGRFSGRQFSNSRSEMNVSTLELGDSALYLCASSLGLAYSSYNEQFFGPGTRLTVL.

The genes are TRBV7-2 and TRBJ2-7; TRBD2 agrees at 10 bases. The CDR3 spans 16 residues. V trimming: 5 bases; J trimming: 0 bases; junction bases outside the gene matches: 7. Germline CDR1 and CDR2: SGHTA and FQGNSA. The CDR3 bases are TGTGCCAGCAGCCCTACCGGGACTAGCGTCTCCTACGAGCAGTACTTC. This translates into CASSPTGTSVSYEQYF.

The CDR3 sequence is CASSLARTSGRGADTQYF. In DNA, the CDR3 is TGCGCCAGCAGCTTGGCCCGGACTAGCGGGAGGGGGGCAGATACGCAGTATTTT. V usage is TRBV5-1 and J usage is TRBJ2-3; 15 bases map to TRBD2. CDR1 and CDR2 from the germline V gene are SGHRS and YFSETQ. V was pared by 0 bases and J by 4 bases, with 6 bases of the junction left unmatched. The CDR3 is 18 amino acids.

The V call is TRBV18, the J call TRBJ2-2; D not certain. The CDR3 is 14 residues long. V lost 3 bases, J lost 11 bases, and 16 bases lay in between. CDR1 and CDR2 from the germline V gene are KGHSH and LQKENI. In DNA, the CDR3 is TGTGCCAGCTCACCTGCCCGCCAGCCGGCAGAGCTGTTTTTT. Protein: CASSPARQPAELFF.

The chain links TRBV28 to TRBJ2-1; tentative D call: TRBD2 (5 bases). Germline values: CDR1 MDHEN, CDR2 SYDVKM. CDR3 length: 12 residues. V was pared by 7 bases and J by 10 bases, with 14 bases between. The CDR3 DNA follows: TGTGCCAGCACTTCACTGAGGAGGGAGCAGTTCTTC. Amino acids: CASTSLRREQFF.

The chain has TRBV11-2 and TRBJ1-4; TRBD1 agrees at 8 bases. The CDR3 loop spans 17 amino acids. CDR1 SGHAT and CDR2 FQNNGV come from the germline V gene. The trim removed 5 bases at V and 1 base at J, leaving 9 bases unmatched. The CDR3 region has the DNA TGTGCCAGCAGCCTCAGGACAGGGTGGGGAACTAATGAAAAACTGTTTTTT. As protein: CASSLRTGWGTNEKLFF.

The V and J genes are TRBV5-5 and TRBJ2-7, with D unresolved. The germline V and J ends were trimmed by 1 base and 0 bases, with 11 bases remaining between them. CDR3 length: 15 amino acids. The germline CDR1 and CDR2 sequences are SGHKS and YYEKEE (reference sequence). CDR3 coding DNA: TGTGCCAGCAGCTTGATCTCGTTCAGCTCCTACGAGCAGTACTTC. This sequence encodes CASSLISFSSYEQYF.

The chain links TRBV6-2 or TRBV6-3 to TRBJ2-5; 8 bases line up with TRBD1. With 4 bases clipped from V and 5 bases from J, the junction kept 9 bases outside the gene matches. Per germline, CDR1 MNHEY and CDR2 SVGEGT. The CDR3 is made up of 15 amino acids. The CDR3 sequence is CASSSQGEFRETQYF. The CDR3 bases are TGTGCCAGCAGTTCACAGGGGGAATTTCGGGAGACCCAGTACTTC.

The rearrangement uses TRBV5-1 and TRBJ1-1; D may be TRBD1 (5 bases). V was cut by 1 base and J by 5 bases, with 15 bases left in between. The CDR3 spans 15 residues. Per germline, CDR1 SGHRS and CDR2 YFSETQ. CDR3 DNA: TGCGCCAGCAGCTTGACCGGGACTCAAGGGACTGAAGCTTTCTTT. It is translated as CASSLTGTQGTEAFF.

This chain uses TRBV2 with TRBJ1-5, with no clear D. This CDR3 contains 14 residues. The germline V and J ends were trimmed by 6 bases and 7 bases, with 16 bases remaining between them. CDR1 and CDR2 from the germline V gene are SNHLY and FYNNEI. This CDR3 reads CASRPDLNTQPQHF. The DNA for the CDR3 is TGTGCCAGCAGACCCGACTTGAACACCCAGCCCCAGCATTTT.

This clone was seen a few times. The rearrangement uses TRBV7-9 and TRBJ2-7; TRBD2 is a possible D gene (6 bases). V was cut by 1 base and J by 4 bases, with 11 bases left in between. CDR1 is SEHNR and CDR2 is FQNEAQ in the germline V gene (reference sequence). This CDR3 comprises 14 residues. CDR3 loop: CASSLVGLSYEQYF. The CDR3 bases are TGTGCCAGCAGCTTAGTAGGACTATCTTACGAGCAGTACTTC. Variable domain in full (rest from reference TRBV7-9 and TRBJ2-7): DTGVSQNPRHKITKRGQNVTFRCDPISEHNRLYWYRQTLGQGPEFLTYFQNEAQLEKSRLLSDRFSAERPKGSFSTLEIQRTEQGDSAMYLCASSLVGLSYEQYFGPGTRLTVT.

The CDR3 protein is CASSQGGPRGEQFF. In nucleotides, the CDR3 is TGCGCCAGCAGCCAGGGAGGGCCGAGGGGTGAGCAGTTCTTC. The gene calls are TRBV5-1 and TRBJ2-1; the match to TRBD2 covers 7 bases. Germline CDR1 and CDR2: SGHRS and YFSETQ. J was trimmed by 9 bases and V by 4 bases; bases with no gene match: 10. This CDR3 spans 14 amino acids.

The genes are TRBV18 and TRBJ2-3, with 10 bases aligning to TRBD1. CDR1 is KGHSH, CDR2 LQKENI, per germline. J was trimmed by 0 bases and V by 2 bases; bases with no gene match: 8. The CDR3 covers 18 residues. In DNA form, the CDR3 reads TGTGCCAGCTCACCATTACCGGGACAGGGGCCAAGCACAGATACGCAGTATTTT. It specifies CASSPLPGQGPSTDTQYF. The complete variable domain, with remaining parts taken from reference TRBV18 and TRBJ2-3, reads NAGVMQNPRHLVRRRGQEARLRCSPMKGHSHVYWYRQLPEEGLKFMVYLQKENIIDESGMPKERFSAEFPKEGPSILRIQQVVRGDSAAYFCASSPLPGQGPSTDTQYFGPGTRLTVL.

V is TRBV11-3 and J is TRBJ2-7; D gene uncertain. CDR3 length: 13 residues. Trimming pared 0 bases from V and 3 bases from J, leaving 6 bases between. CDR1 is SGHNT and CDR2 is YENEEA in the germline V gene. The DNA for the CDR3 is TGTGCCAGCAGCTTAGAATTGGGCTACGAGCAGTACTTC. This encodes CASSLELGYEQYF.

The genes are TRBV13 and TRBJ1-6; the D gene is possibly TRBD1 (6 bases). From germline, CDR1 is PRHDT and CDR2 FYEKMQ (reference sequence). Between the trimmed V and J ends, which lost 5 bases and 4 bases, there was a span of 18 bases. The CDR3 runs 17 residues. This CDR3 reads CASSMEGGRFYNSPLHF. The CDR3 DNA is TGTGCCAGCAGCATGGAAGGGGGGCGATTTTATAATTCACCCCTCCACTTT.

This chain joins TRBV25-1 and TRBJ2-7; 8 bases map to TRBD1. The CDR3 sequence is 14 residues long. J gave up 5 bases and V 1 base, and 4 bases lay outside the gene matches. Germline V gene lookup returns CDR1 MGHDK and CDR2 SYGVNS. This CDR3 is CASSEWAGGHEQYF. As DNA, the CDR3 is TGTGCCAGCAGTGAATGGGCAGGGGGCCACGAGCAGTACTTC.

V gene TRBV2 combines with J gene TRBJ2-5; D remains unclear. The CDR3 sequence is 14 residues long. The germline V gene has CDR1 SNHLY and CDR2 FYNNEI. The ends were cut back, 1 base at V and 0 bases at J, with 6 bases in the middle. The CDR3: CASSEGQYQETQYF. The CDR3 nucleotides are TGTGCCAGCAGTGAAGGGCAGTACCAAGAGACCCAGTACTTC.